This is a list of T cell receptor beta chains from one sample in a study of read filtering for tumor transcriptome and immune sequencing. TCRdb re-called the reads through MiXCR, storing one row per CDR3 protein. Found here are nearly 60,000 distinct CDR3 sequences, roughly an eighth of them singletons; the top ten hold around 16%. Material: a population of CD138-negative cells sorted from bone marrow. These TCRs come from a donor aged 40 or older with multiple myeloma. CDR3s include the opening cysteine and the closing phenylalanine or tryptophan. Each record gives: V gene, clone size, D gene, J gene, CDR3 protein, CDR3 DNA. The D gene is left open where the match is weak. The size entry is marked missing in some rows and otherwise reads once, few, many or a size class.

TRBV20-1,many,-,TRBJ2-7,CSARSELPLEQYF,TGCAGTGCTAGATCCGAGTTGCCCCTAGAGCAGTACTTC
TRBV21-1,many,-,TRBJ2-5,CASSKEEVAGDQETQYF,TGTGCCAGCAGCAAAGAGGAGGTAGCGGGGGACCAAGAGACCCAGTACTTC
TRBV18,many,-,TRBJ1-1,CASSLGTTEAFF,TGTGCCAGCTCACTAGGGACAACTGAAGCTTTCTTT
TRBV6-5,many,-,TRBJ2-3,CASRQSDTQYF,TGTGCCAGCAGGCAGTCAGATACGCAGTATTTT
TRBV6-2/TRBV6-3,many,-,TRBJ2-5,CASSYRPGSGTQETQYF,TGTGCCAGCAGTTACCGGCCCGGGAGCGGCACACAAGAGACCCAGTACTTC
TRBV6-4,many,-,TRBJ1-1,CASRMDNMNTEAFF,TGTGCCAGCAGAATGGACAACATGAACACTGAAGCTTTCTTT
TRBV13,-,-,TRBJ2-7,CASSLSGTVLREQYF,TGTGCCAGCAGCTTATCCGGGACGGTCCTGAGGGAGCAGTACTTC
TRBV5-5,many,-,TRBJ2-1,CASSRTSNEQFF,TGTGCCAGCAGCCGTACATCCAACGAGCAGTTCTTC
TRBV14,many,-,TRBJ2-2,CASSQAGRYTGELFF,TGTGCCAGCAGCCAAGCGGGGAGGTACACCGGGGAGCTGTTTTTT
TRBV28,many,-,TRBJ2-1,CASSFTGEQFF,TGTGCCAGCAGTTTTACGGGTGAGCAGTTCTTC
TRBV4-1,many,-,TRBJ2-5,CASSQGAQAGKTQYF,TGCGCCAGCAGCCAAGGCGCACAGGCCGGGAAGACCCAGTACTTC
TRBV12-3/TRBV12-4,many,-,TRBJ1-1,CASRKQGGFSEAFF,TGTGCCAGCAGGAAACAGGGTGGATTTTCTGAAGCTTTCTTT
TRBV7-8,many,TRBD1,TRBJ2-5,CASIRQGSSQETQYF,TGTGCCAGCATTAGACAGGGTTCTAGTCAAGAGACCCAGTACTTC
TRBV7-3,many,-,TRBJ1-1,CASSLTLATEAFF,TGTGCCAGCAGCTTAACGTTGGCCACTGAAGCTTTCTTT
TRBV4-1,-,TRBD1,TRBJ1-1,CASSLSGTGGQNTEAFF,TGCGCCAGCAGCCTCAGTGGCACAGGGGGTCAGAACACTGAAGCTTTCTTT
TRBV6-6,-,TRBD1,TRBJ1-1,CASSTGQGLGNTEAFF,TGTGCCAGCAGTACAGGACAGGGATTGGGGAACACTGAAGCTTTCTTT
TRBV7-8,-,-,TRBJ2-7,CASSVVGEHFEQYF,TGTGCCAGCAGCGTTGTCGGGGAGCACTTCGAGCAGTACTTC
TRBV18,many,TRBD2,TRBJ2-1,CASSISGSSYNEQFF,TGTGCCAGCTCAATTAGCGGGTCCTCCTACAATGAGCAGTTCTTC
TRBV29-1,many,-,TRBJ2-5,CSVRDETQYF,TGCAGCGTCAGGGACGAGACCCAGTACTTC
TRBV7-9,many,-,TRBJ2-2,CASSSRGVVAGELFF,TGTGCCAGCAGCTCCAGGGGAGTCGTCGCCGGGGAGCTGTTTTTT
TRBV11-3,few,-,TRBJ2-7,CASSSDGAVEQYF,TGTGCCAGCAGCTCGGACGGGGCTGTGGAGCAGTACTTC
TRBV6-4,many,-,TRBJ1-5,CASSEGGGSQPQHF,TGTGCCAGCAGCGAAGGCGGGGGATCTCAGCCCCAGCATTTT
TRBV5-1,many,-,TRBJ1-1,CASSTGSRGTEAFF,TGCGCCAGCAGCACGGGATCTCGGGGAACTGAAGCTTTCTTT
TRBV20-1,few,TRBD1,TRBJ1-4,CSATGTGQEKLFF,TGCAGTGCCACCGGGACAGGGCAGGAAAAACTGTTTTTT
TRBV5-4,many,TRBD1,TRBJ1-5,CASSEQGAYQPQHF,TGTGCCAGCAGCGAACAGGGGGCGTATCAGCCCCAGCATTTT
TRBV5-1,-,TRBD1,TRBJ2-7,CASTLGTGSYEQYF,TGCGCCAGCACCTTAGGGACAGGATCCTACGAGCAGTACTTC
TRBV18,many,TRBD1,TRBJ2-5,CASSRTGTGGRETQYF,TGTGCCAGCTCACGAACTGGGACAGGGGGCCGGGAGACCCAGTACTTC
TRBV20-1,many,TRBD1,TRBJ1-6,CSASDWGQGSSPLHF,TGCAGTGCTAGCGATTGGGGACAGGGAAGTTCACCCCTCCACTTT
TRBV25-1,many,-,TRBJ2-5,CASSEPTPPRETQYF,TGTGCCAGCAGTGAGCCCACTCCCCCCAGGGAGACCCAGTACTTC
TRBV7-3,-,TRBD1,TRBJ2-5,CASSSTGDQETQYF,TGTGCCAGCAGCTCGACAGGGGATCAAGAGACCCAGTACTTC
TRBV5-4,many,TRBD1,TRBJ2-3,CASSKGQDTDTQYF,TGTGCCAGCAGCAAGGGACAGGACACAGATACGCAGTATTTT
TRBV7-9,many,TRBD1,TRBJ2-7,CASSFSGQYYEQYF,TGTGCCAGCAGCTTCTCGGGACAGTACTACGAGCAGTACTTC
TRBV5-1,many,-,TRBJ1-2,CASSLGTEDAYGYTF,TGCGCCAGCAGCTTGGGGACAGAGGATGCCTATGGCTACACCTTC
TRBV4-2,many,TRBD1,TRBJ1-2,CASSQGQGAKGGYGYTF,TGTGCCAGCAGCCAAGGACAGGGGGCCAAAGGCGGCTATGGCTACACCTTC
TRBV3-1,many,-,TRBJ1-1,CASSHTGTGTEAFF,TGTGCCAGCAGCCATACAGGGACCGGCACTGAAGCTTTCTTT
TRBV29-1,many,TRBD2,TRBJ2-4,CSVAPGGGFIQYF,TGCAGCGTTGCGCCGGGGGGGGGTTTCATTCAGTACTTC
TRBV20-1,-,-,TRBJ1-2,CSASSVRGAYGYTF,TGCAGTGCTAGTTCCGTGCGGGGAGCCTATGGCTACACCTTC
TRBV27,many,-,TRBJ1-4,CASSGQPGGVKLFF,TGTGCCAGCAGCGGACAGCCTGGGGGTGTGAAACTGTTTTTT
TRBV30,few,-,TRBJ2-3,CAWSGGLLSTDTQYF,TGTGCCTGGAGTGGCGGGCTACTTAGCACAGATACGCAGTATTTT
TRBV11-3,many,-,TRBJ2-5,CASSLRLGQETQYF,TGTGCCAGCAGCTTAAGGCTAGGACAAGAGACCCAGTACTTC
TRBV20-1,many,-,TRBJ1-5,CSARDAGGRISNQPQHF,TGCAGTGCTAGAGATGCTGGGGGGAGAATTAGCAATCAGCCCCAGCATTTT
TRBV29-1,many,-,TRBJ2-3,CSVEGPGDTQYF,TGCAGCGTTGAAGGCCCGGGAGATACGCAGTATTTT